Below, 21 T cell receptor beta chains from the same sample are listed, as sequenced in a study of T cell repertoires in cytomegalovirus infection. TCRdb itself ran the reads through MiXCR, one entry per CDR3 protein. The data hold 680,000 or so distinct CDR3 sequences, with about a third observed a single time. What was sequenced was PBMCs. Receptor source: a human donor in good health (CMV status not recorded). Some clones in this sample may be carry-over from other donors' samples.

On this clonotype itself: No conserved phenylalanine or tryptophan is present at the end of the CDR3, so a read error is the likely explanation. V and J are TRBV7-2 and TRBJ2-3; D assignment may be TRBD1 or TRBD2 (5 bases each). V lost 5 bases and J 2 bases, leaving 20 bases between the germline ends. This CDR3 has 17 amino acids. Germline V gene data show CDR1 as SGHTA and CDR2 as FQGNSA. The CDR3 loop reads CASSPLGGLGATDTQYL. The DNA for the CDR3 is TGTGCCAGCAGCCCCCTCGGCGGGCTAGGGGCCACAGATACGCAGTATTTG.

As to this clonotype: Sequence at one end of the junction differs from germline and may be a read error. The chain couples TRBV20-1 to TRBJ1-3, with TRBD1 as a possible D gene (5 bases). The CDR3 has 14 amino acids. Germline values: CDR1 DFQATT, CDR2 SNEGSKA (reference sequence). CDR3 amino acids: CSARVREAGNTVYF. The CDR3 nucleotides are TGCAGTGCTAGGGTCAGGGAGGCTGGAAACACCGTATATTTT.

This clonotype was counted a few times. This chain links TRBV28 with TRBJ1-6, with 7 bases lining up with TRBD1. Trimming cost V 5 bases and J 5 bases; bases outside gene matches: 12. Per the germline V gene, CDR1 is MDHEN and CDR2 is SYDVKM. The CDR3 is made up of 17 amino acids. CDR3 amino acids: CASSAPRGQRNNSPLHF. CDR3 sequence (DNA): TGTGCCAGCAGTGCCCCAAGGGGGCAGCGAAATAATTCACCCCTCCACTTT. Full variable domain (missing parts from reference TRBV28 and TRBJ1-6): DVKVTQSSRYLVKRTGEKVFLECVQDMDHENMFWYRQDPGLGLRLIYFSYDVKMKEKGDIPEGYSVSREKKERFSLILESASTNQTSMYLCASSAPRGQRNNSPLHFGNGTRLTVT.

Comment on this clonotype: This is likely a read error, given that the CDR3 carries no conserved phenylalanine or tryptophan at its end. The V call is TRBV4-1, the J call TRBJ2-7; TRBD1 might be the D (5 bases). The CDR3 runs 18 residues. V lost 3 bases and J 4 bases, leaving 25 bases between the germline ends. The germline CDR1 and CDR2 sequences are MGHRA and YSYEKL. The CDR3 loop reads CASSQETPIHGALYEQYL. The CDR3 DNA is TGCGCCAGCAGCCAGGAAACGCCTATACATGGGGCTCTGTACGAGCAGTACTTA.

This sequence joins TRBV20-1 and TRBJ2-1; 7 nucleotides line up with TRBD2. The V segment lost 3 bases and the J segment 4 bases; nucleotides outside the gene matches: 6. Germline V gives CDR1 DFQATT, CDR2 SNEGSKA (reference sequence). The CDR3 totals 14 residues. CDR3 amino acids: CSASGLAAYNEQFF. The DNA of the CDR3 is TGCAGTGCTAGTGGGCTAGCGGCATACAATGAGCAGTTCTTC.

The chain combines TRBV7-8 with TRBJ2-2; TRBD2 matches at 9 bases. The germline gives CDR1 SGHVS, CDR2 FQNEAQ. V dropped 10 bases and J dropped 1; count of bases not matched to a gene: 7. The CDR3 is made up of 15 amino acids. The CDR3 DNA sequence: TGTGCCACCGAAACTAGCGGGCTGAACACCGGGGAGCTGTTTTTT. This encodes CATETSGLNTGELFF. The full variable domain, completed using reference TRBV7-8 and TRBJ2-2, is GAGVSQSPRYKVAKRGQDVALRCDPISGHVSLFWYQQALGQGPEFLTYFQNEAQLDKSGLPSDRFFAERPEGSVSTLKIQRTQQEDSAVYLCATETSGLNTGELFFGEGSRLTVL.

This clonotype was counted between two and nine times. V is TRBV12-3 or TRBV12-4 and J is TRBJ2-3; 7 bases are a match to TRBD1. The CDR3 is made up of 15 amino acids. The J segment lost 3 bases and the V segment lost 4 bases, leaving 7 bases of the junction unmatched. The CDR3 loop reads CASSWADRETDTQYF. In DNA form, the CDR3 reads TGTGCCAGCAGTTGGGCCGACAGGGAAACAGATACGCAGTATTTT.

This clonotype was counted between two and nine times. The rearrangement uses TRBV12-3 or TRBV12-4 and TRBJ2-1; tentative D call: TRBD2 (6 bases). Trimming took off 4 bases at V and 1 base at J, with 14 bases between the two ends. This CDR3 is built from 16 residues. CDR3 nucleotide sequence: TGTGCCAGCAGTTCGTTAGCGGAGACGTCCTACAATGAGCAGTTCTTC. Protein: CASSSLAETSYNEQFF.

This clonotype occurred a few times. This chain uses TRBV7-9 with TRBJ1-2; D gene ambiguous. The CDR3 spans 14 residues. Germline lookup yields CDR1 SEHNR and CDR2 FQNEAQ (reference sequence). Deletions cut 2 bases from V and 2 bases from J, with 9 bases between. The CDR3 region is CASSLQLVNYGYTF. CDR3 sequence (DNA): TGTGCCAGCAGCTTACAGCTGGTAAACTATGGCTACACCTTC.

The V call is TRBV15, the J call TRBJ2-3; D remains ambiguous. CDR1 is LNHNV and CDR2 is YYDKDF in the germline V gene (reference sequence). This CDR3 spans 16 amino acids. V lost 6 bases, J lost 0 bases, and 16 bases lay in between. The CDR3 DNA sequence: TGTGCCACCAGGCAAGAGGTCCCGGCCAGCACAGATACGCAGTATTTT. Encoded protein: CATRQEVPASTDTQYF.

A single count supports this clonotype. V usage is TRBV4-2 and J usage is TRBJ2-1, with D maybe TRBD2 (5 bases). This CDR3 spans 15 amino acids. Germline lookup yields CDR1 LGHNA and CDR2 YNFKEQ. V was trimmed by 2 bases and J by 11 bases, leaving 19 bases between them. The CDR3 DNA reads TGTGCCAGCAGCCAAACCCAGCGGAATCAAGGGAAGCAGTTCTTC. Protein product: CASSQTQRNQGKQFF.

The chain uses TRBV20-1 and TRBJ2-3, with 10 nucleotides matching TRBD2. This CDR3 contains 15 residues. Germline assignment: CDR1 DFQATT and CDR2 SNEGSKA (reference sequence). Trimming cost V 2 bases and J 5 bases; bases outside gene matches: 7. The CDR3 is CSARILAGYRDTQYF. CDR3 bases: TGCAGTGCTAGAATACTAGCGGGATACCGAGATACGCAGTATTTT.

This clonotype showed up just a few times. V usage is TRBV7-2 and J usage is TRBJ1-3; D is ambiguous. Per germline, CDR1 SGHTA and CDR2 FQGNSA. Trimming stripped 0 bases from V and 2 bases from J, with 8 bases between. This CDR3 is built from 15 residues. CDR3: CASSLALITGNTIYF. The CDR3 DNA sequence: TGTGCCAGCAGCTTAGCGTTGATAACTGGAAACACCATATATTTT.

This chain joins TRBV9 and TRBJ2-3; TRBD1 might be the D (5 bases). CDR1 is SGDLS and CDR2 is YYNGEE in the germline V gene. Trimming removed 2 bases from V and 2 bases from J, with 15 bases in between. The CDR3 contains 16 residues. The CDR3 DNA reads TGTGCCAGCAGCGTTAGTTGGGGCTACGACACAGATACGCAGTATTTT. This gives the protein CASSVSWGYDTDTQYF.

This clonotype was recorded at least ten times. The rearrangement uses TRBV19 and TRBJ2-1; 10 nucleotides align to TRBD2. V gave up 3 bases and J gave up 7 bases; unmatched junction bases: 6. This CDR3 is built from 15 residues. Per germline, CDR1 LNHDA and CDR2 SQIVND (reference sequence). This CDR3 reads CASSIPPSGRNEQFF. Here the CDR3 DNA reads TGTGCCAGTAGTATCCCGCCTAGCGGGAGAAATGAGCAGTTCTTC.

This clonotype was counted only a few times. The chain links TRBV7-9 to TRBJ2-5, with 12 bases aligning to TRBD2. The trim removed 11 bases at V and 4 bases at J, leaving 5 bases unmatched. Germline lookup yields CDR1 SEHNR and CDR2 FQNEAQ (reference sequence). The CDR3 runs 13 residues. Here the CDR3 DNA reads TGTGCCTATCGACTAGCGGGAGTAGAGACCCAGTACTTC. Translated, it gives CAYRLAGVETQYF.

A few counts support this clonotype. Germline is not matched at one junction end, which may reflect a read error. V usage is TRBV7-7 and J usage is TRBJ2-7; D gene uncertain. In germline, CDR1 is SSHAT, CDR2 FNYEAQ (reference sequence). The CDR3 runs to 14 residues. The CDR3 here is CASSSGPGAYEQYF. CDR3 bases: TGTGCTAGCAGCTCCGGGCCCGGCGCCTACGAGCAGTACTTC.

A few counts support this clonotype. This chain connects TRBV19 to TRBJ1-2; D uncertain. Germline CDR1 and CDR2: LNHDA and SQIVND (reference sequence). Trimming took off 5 bases at V and 2 bases at J, with 9 bases between the two ends. The CDR3 sequence is 13 residues long. As DNA, the CDR3 is TGTGCCAGTAGTCGGACGTCGAACTATGGCTACACCTTC. It specifies CASSRTSNYGYTF.

This clonotype has a handful of counts. V and J are TRBV19 and TRBJ1-6; D uncertain. This CDR3 region has 13 residues. Germline V gene lookup returns CDR1 LNHDA and CDR2 SQIVND (reference sequence). V dropped 2 bases and J dropped 10 bases, with 9 bases sitting between them. CDR3 in DNA: TGTGCCAGTAGTATATCAGTCCAATCACCCCTCCACTTT. This sequence encodes CASSISVQSPLHF.

V and J are TRBV7-9 and TRBJ1-1, with 9 bases aligning to TRBD1. The germline CDR1 and CDR2 sequences are SEHNR and FQNEAQ (reference sequence). The CDR3 extends over 14 amino acids. Unmatched junction bases numbered 0, after V lost 1 base and J lost 3 bases. The CDR3 loop is CASSLGDRDTEAFF. CDR3 bases: TGTGCCAGCAGCTTAGGGGACAGGGACACTGAAGCTTTCTTT.

This chain joins TRBV6-6 and TRBJ1-4; D gene ambiguous. The germline V gene encodes CDR1 MNHNY and CDR2 SVGAGI (reference sequence). The CDR3 is 13 amino acids. Trimming shortened V by 5 bases and J by 8 bases, and 12 bases separated the two germline ends. CDR3 DNA: TGTGCCAGCAGTGTAACCCACGCGGAAAAACTGTTTTTT. Its protein is CASSVTHAEKLFF.